What follows are 30 T cell receptor beta chains derived from one specimen sequenced in a study of T-cell reconstitution after alpha-beta-depleted transplantation in children. Preparation of the TCRbeta library used unique molecular identifiers. TCRdb re-called the PCR reads through MiXCR, storing one row per CDR3 protein. The sample consists of 700,000 or so distinct CDR3 sequences, about an eighth of them appearing once. The sequencing here drew on PBMCs, taken before TCRalphabeta/CD19-depleted stem cell transplant. Receptors were obtained from a girl under 10 years old with congenital amegakaryocytic thrombocytopenia, due to receive a stem cell transplant.

This clonotype was detected ten times or more. The chain employs TRBV9 and TRBJ2-3; no clear D. The CDR3 loop spans 13 amino acids. V was pared by 1 base and J by 2 bases, with 5 bases between. Germline V CDR1 and CDR2: SGDLS, YYNGEE. CDR3 loop: CASSVTYTDTQYF. CDR3 DNA: TGTGCCAGCAGCGTAACCTACACAGATACGCAGTATTTT.

This clonotype came up many times. CDR3 protein: CASIRSGVGYLNEQFF. In nucleotides, the CDR3 is TGTGCCAGCATTCGGTCTGGGGTGGGCTACCTCAACGAGCAGTTCTTC. The rearrangement uses TRBV28 and TRBJ2-1; D gene uncertain. Germline V CDR1 and CDR2: MDHEN, SYDVKM. The CDR3 is 16 residues long. Trimming shortened V by 7 bases and J by 10 bases, and 26 bases separated the two germline ends.

The rearrangement links TRBV6-5 to TRBJ2-3; 8 positions match TRBD2. Unmatched junction bases numbered 11, after V lost 0 bases and J lost 3 bases. CDR3 size: 18 residues. Germline-derived CDR1 and CDR2 are MNHEY and SVGAGI. The chain's CDR3 is CASSYSAGGPEGTDTQYF. The CDR3 coding sequence is TGTGCCAGCAGTTACTCCGCGGGAGGCCCGGAGGGTACAGATACGCAGTATTTT.

The chain couples TRBV20-1 to TRBJ2-7; 9 nucleotides line up with TRBD2. The CDR3 contains 15 residues. The germline V gene encodes CDR1 DFQATT and CDR2 SNEGSKA (reference sequence). The ends lost 5 bases at V and 0 bases at J; junction bases unmatched: 8. CDR3 region: CSARTYSGSSYEQYF. Here the CDR3 DNA reads TGCAGTGCTCGGACCTATAGCGGGAGCTCCTACGAGCAGTACTTC.

This clonotype was observed a single time. Given a much more abundant clone one base away, this may be a read error. The J gene is TRBJ2-7, the V gene TRBV20-1, with 7 nucleotides matching TRBD2. The germline V gene encodes CDR1 DFQATT and CDR2 SNEGSKA (reference sequence). The CDR3 spans 14 residues. V was pared by 0 bases and J by 7 bases, with 9 bases of the junction left unmatched. CDR3 region: CSAREGEIGREQYF. Here the CDR3 DNA reads TGCAGTGCTAGAGAGGGGGAAATCGGGAGGGAGCAGTACTTC.

The CDR3 loop is CASSSGVTGELFF. CDR3 bases: TGCGCCAGCAGCTCGGGTGTCACCGGGGAGCTGTTTTTT. The rearrangement links TRBV5-1 to TRBJ2-2; D is undetermined. The V and J ends lost 3 bases and 4 bases respectively, with 7 bases between them. Per the germline V gene, CDR1 is SGHRS and CDR2 is YFSETQ. The CDR3 contains 13 residues.

This clonotype has only a few counts. The V gene is TRBV12-3 or TRBV12-4, the J gene TRBJ2-7, with 9 bases matching TRBD2. V lost 6 bases, J lost 4 bases, and 10 bases stayed unmatched. The CDR3 is 15 amino acids. This chain's CDR3 is CASRGFNAGGYEQYF. CDR3 DNA sequence: TGTGCCAGCAGGGGCTTTAACGCGGGAGGGTACGAGCAGTACTTC.

This clonotype was seen at least ten times. This chain connects TRBV12-3 or TRBV12-4 to TRBJ2-5, with unresolved D. V lost 3 bases, J lost 1 base, and 9 bases lay in between. CDR3 length equals 14 residues. The CDR3 DNA reads TGTGCCAGCAGTTTTGACACGATCCAAGAGACCCAGTACTTC. This gives the protein CASSFDTIQETQYF.

This clonotype was counted only a few times. The rearrangement uses TRBV6-5 and TRBJ2-1; 7 nucleotides agree with TRBD2. This CDR3 is 17 amino acids long. From germline, CDR1 is MNHEY and CDR2 SVGAGI. The junction had 5 bases not matched to a gene; V was cut back by 0 bases and J by 0 bases. The CDR3 is CASSYSLAGPSYNEQFF. In DNA form, the CDR3 reads TGTGCCAGCAGTTACTCTTTAGCGGGTCCCTCCTACAATGAGCAGTTCTTC.

J is TRBJ2-1 and V is TRBV25-1, with 10 bases matching TRBD1. Germline V gene lookup returns CDR1 MGHDK and CDR2 SYGVNS. The CDR3 covers 16 residues. The trim removed 0 bases at V and 4 bases at J, leaving 3 bases unmatched. CDR3 protein: CASSEYVGQGYNEQFF. CDR3 nucleotide sequence: TGTGCCAGCAGTGAATATGTGGGACAGGGGTACAATGAGCAGTTCTTC.

This clonotype was seen repeatedly, ten times or more. The rearrangement joins TRBV20-1 to TRBJ2-7, with 8 bases lining up with TRBD2. CDR3 length: 14 residues. V lost 3 bases and J lost 4; bases outside the gene matches: 8. Germline CDR1 is DFQATT and CDR2 is SNEGSKA (reference sequence). The DNA for the CDR3 is TGCAGTGCTAGTGGAGCGGGAGTCCGGTACGAGCAGTACTTC. Its protein is CSASGAGVRYEQYF.

This clonotype showed up many times. This rearrangement joins TRBV19 to TRBJ2-3; unclear D gene. Per the germline V gene, CDR1 is LNHDA and CDR2 is SQIVND (reference sequence). The V and J ends lost 5 bases and 4 bases respectively, with 10 bases between them. The CDR3 is made up of 13 amino acids. CDR3 protein: CASSPSSADTQYF. CDR3 in DNA: TGTGCCAGTAGTCCTTCCAGTGCAGATACGCAGTATTTT.

This clonotype was picked up many times. The CDR3 region has the DNA TGCAGTGCTAGAGCTCGGGGGACCGGGGAGCTGTTTTTT. Encoded protein: CSARARGTGELFF. The V and J genes are TRBV20-1 and TRBJ2-2, with D maybe TRBD2 (6 bases). CDR1 is DFQATT, CDR2 SNEGSKA, per germline (reference sequence). Trimming removed 1 base from V and 5 bases from J, with 8 bases in between. The CDR3 is made up of 13 amino acids.

This clonotype was seen repeatedly, ten times or more. This rearrangement joins TRBV12-3 or TRBV12-4 to TRBJ2-1; 9 bases are a match to TRBD1. The CDR3 loop spans 17 amino acids. V trimming: 1 base; J trimming: 1 base; junction bases outside the gene matches: 5. Written as DNA, the CDR3 is TGTGCCAGCAGTTTAGAACAGGGGGCGAGATCCTACAATGAGCAGTTCTTC. It codes for CASSLEQGARSYNEQFF.

This clonotype was counted a few times. V gene TRBV12-3 or TRBV12-4 combines with J gene TRBJ2-1, with D possibly TRBD2 on 7 matching bases. The CDR3 runs 16 residues. Trimming stripped 8 bases from V and 1 base from J, with 18 bases between. In nucleotides, the CDR3 is TGTGCCAGCGACGGGGGCGGGAGAGGGTCCTACAATGAGCAGTTCTTC. It encodes CASDGGGRGSYNEQFF.

This chain links TRBV19 with TRBJ1-5; a possible D gene is TRBD1 (6 bases). The CDR3 sequence is 14 residues long. In germline, CDR1 is LNHDA, CDR2 SQIVND (reference sequence). With 11 bases removed from V and 4 bases from J, the gap between germline ends came to 18 bases. The CDR3 nucleotides read TGTGCCTCCGAACCCCCAGGGGTTAATCAGCCCCAGCATTTT. It codes for CASEPPGVNQPQHF.

In its sample, this clonotype was seen a few times. The chain links TRBV20-1 to TRBJ2-5; D uncertain. CDR1 is DFQATT and CDR2 is SNEGSKA in the germline V gene (reference sequence). Trimming cost V 3 bases and J 7 bases, with 15 bases left between them. The CDR3 runs to 13 residues. The CDR3 sequence: CSASQPGKWTQYF. CDR3 in DNA: TGCAGTGCTAGTCAACCGGGCAAGTGGACCCAGTACTTC.

This clonotype occurred many times. CDR3: CASSPWQGKNEKLFF. In DNA, the CDR3 is TGTGCCAGCAGCCCCTGGCAGGGGAAAAATGAAAAACTGTTTTTT. This chain connects TRBV11-2 to TRBJ1-4, with D possibly being TRBD1 (6 bases). The germline V and J ends were trimmed by 5 bases and 5 bases, with 15 bases remaining between them. Germline assignment: CDR1 SGHAT and CDR2 FQNNGV. The CDR3 runs to 15 residues. The full variable domain, completed using reference TRBV11-2 and TRBJ1-4, is EAGVAQSPRYKIIEKRQSVAFWCNPISGHATLYWYQQILGQGPKLLIQFQNNGVVDDSQLPKDRFSAERLKGVDSTLKIQPAKLEDSAVYLCASSPWQGKNEKLFFGSGTQLSVL.

This clonotype was recorded a few times. The chain joins TRBV27 to TRBJ2-1, with 8 bases identical to TRBD1. V shed 6 bases and J 3 bases; nucleotides not matched to a gene: 7. The CDR3 length is 15 residues. CDR1 is MNHEY, CDR2 SMNVEV, per germline (reference sequence). CDR3 loop: CASSLQGVIYNEQFF. For the CDR3, the DNA is TGTGCCAGCAGCCTACAGGGGGTGATCTACAATGAGCAGTTCTTC.

The chain is built from TRBV7-6 and TRBJ2-7, with 9 positions matching TRBD2. Trimming cost V 6 bases and J 5 bases; bases outside gene matches: 8. Per germline, CDR1 SGHVS and CDR2 FNYEAQ. The CDR3 length is 14 residues. The CDR3 reads CASSSGSTSHEQYF. The CDR3 DNA reads as TGTGCCAGCAGTAGCGGGAGTACGTCCCACGAGCAGTACTTC.

This clonotype was counted ten times or more. This sequence joins TRBV12-5 and TRBJ2-3, with D perhaps being TRBD1 or TRBD2 (5 bases each). The CDR3 covers 13 residues. Per the germline V gene, CDR1 is LGHNT and CDR2 is FRNRAP. Trimming cost V 6 bases and J 6 bases, with 13 bases left between them. Here the CDR3 DNA reads TGTGCTAGTGGAGAGGGACGGCGGGATACGCAGTATTTT. It translates to CASGEGRRDTQYF.

In regard to this clonotype: With a much larger clone just one base away, this may be a read error. The CDR3 nucleotides are TGCAGTGCTAGAGAGGGGATGGCAAACACTGAAGCTTTCTTT. Protein: CSAREGMANTEAFF. The chain links TRBV20-1 to TRBJ1-1, with unresolved D. Germline V lookup: CDR1 DFQATT, CDR2 SNEGSKA (reference sequence). V lost 0 bases to trimming and J lost 2 bases, with 10 bases between them. The CDR3 is made up of 14 amino acids.

The J gene is TRBJ2-2, the V gene TRBV5-5, with D uncertain. Germline-derived CDR1 and CDR2 are SGHKS and YYEKEE (reference sequence). With 6 bases removed from V and 4 bases from J, the gap between germline ends came to 19 bases. There are 16 residues in the CDR3. CDR3 coding DNA: TGTGCCAGCACCGAACTTTTGCGGAGTACCACCGGGGAGCTGTTTTTT. Translating gives CASTELLRSTTGELFF.

This clonotype was detected many times. The gene calls are TRBV3-1 and TRBJ2-1; D is undetermined. This CDR3 region has 14 residues. Trimming took off 3 bases at V and 5 bases at J, with 11 bases between the two ends. Germline V gene data show CDR1 as LGHDT and CDR2 as YNNKEL (reference sequence). The CDR3 DNA follows: TGTGCCAGCAGCCACGTAGTCTGGCACAATGAGCAGTTCTTC. This gives the protein CASSHVVWHNEQFF.

There are a few counts of this clonotype. V usage is TRBV27 and J usage is TRBJ2-7; D tentatively fits TRBD1 or TRBD2 (5 bases each). Per germline, CDR1 MNHEY and CDR2 SMNVEV (reference sequence). The CDR3 is 15 amino acids. V was shortened by 5 bases and J by 1 base, with 15 bases between the two germline ends. Written as DNA, the CDR3 is TGTGCCAGCAGTCGTACCGGGACGGAATCCTACGAGCAGTACTTC. This sequence encodes CASSRTGTESYEQYF.

This clonotype was observed at least ten times. The V call is TRBV7-9, the J call TRBJ2-1; D gene ambiguous. Germline V lookup: CDR1 SEHNR, CDR2 FQNEAQ (reference sequence). V was clipped by 4 bases and J by 7 bases, with 11 bases between them. The CDR3 contains 13 residues. CDR3 nucleotides: TGTGCCAGCAGCTCCTCGAAGCAGAATGAGCAGTTCTTC. Its protein product is CASSSSKQNEQFF.

This clonotype was seen ten or more times. The rearrangement uses TRBV20-1 and TRBJ2-1; 9 nucleotides agree with TRBD2. This CDR3 has 15 amino acids. The J segment lost 10 bases and the V segment lost 2 bases, leaving 12 bases of the junction unmatched. In germline, CDR1 is DFQATT, CDR2 SNEGSKA (reference sequence). CDR3 sequence: CSARTGRLAGSEQFF. CDR3 in DNA: TGCAGTGCTAGAACGGGTAGGCTAGCGGGAAGCGAGCAGTTCTTC.

This clonotype was recorded many times. J is TRBJ2-1 and V is TRBV5-1, with 10 bases lining up with TRBD1. Germline CDR1 SGHRS, CDR2 YFSETQ. The CDR3 contains 19 residues. V shed 0 bases, J shed 4 bases, and the junction held 13 bases outside the gene matches. CDR3 residues: CASSLALSGQGYAYNEQFF. CDR3 sequence (DNA): TGCGCCAGCAGCTTGGCCTTATCGGGACAGGGGTATGCATACAATGAGCAGTTCTTC. Full variable domain (missing parts from reference TRBV5-1 and TRBJ2-1): KAGVTQTPRYLIKTRGQQVTLSCSPISGHRSVSWYQQTPGQGLQFLFEYFSETQRNKGNFPGRFSGRQFSNSRSEMNVSTLELGDSALYLCASSLALSGQGYAYNEQFFGPGTRLTVL.

With respect to this clonotype: A clone one base away is much larger, so this may be a read error. The J gene is TRBJ1-1, the V gene TRBV7-2, with unresolved D. CDR3 length: 14 residues. Germline values: CDR1 SGHTA, CDR2 FQGNSA. Trimming removed 4 bases at V and 8 bases at J, with 17 bases between. CDR3 protein: CASSYITHLAEAFF. The CDR3 DNA reads as TGTGCCAGCAGCTATATCACCCACCTTGCCGAAGCTTTCTTT.

The CDR3 DNA reads as TGTGCCATCAGTGAGCCGTCTACTAGCGGTGTTACCCACGGGCAGTACTTC. As protein: CAISEPSTSGVTHGQYF. The rearrangement joins TRBV10-3 to TRBJ2-7; 8 nucleotides match TRBD2. The CDR3 has 17 amino acids. Losses at the gene ends were 2 bases for V and 9 bases for J; bases not matched to a gene: 18. The germline V gene has CDR1 ENHRY and CDR2 SYGVKD.